The 3 T cell receptor beta chains below all came from one sample that was sequenced in a study of shared clonotypes between healthy human individuals. Libraries were prepared by immunoSEQ multiplex PCR; TCRdb keeps only in-frame clonotypes and omits some of them. The data show roughly 2.2 million clones, approximately 93% seen once. Material for sequencing was naive CD4+ T cells from PBMCs. Subset indicated: CD45RA+ positively selected. Source of these receptors: a man aged 18 to 30 in good health. Some clones in this sample may be carry-over from other donors' samples.

The J gene is TRBJ2-5, the V gene TRBV7-3; 8 nucleotides line up with TRBD1. Germline trimming cut 4 bases from V and 3 bases from J; bases unmatched to any gene: 4. The CDR3 consists of 14 residues. Germline V gene lookup returns CDR1 SGHTA and CDR2 FQGTGA. CDR3 in DNA: TGTGCCAGCAGCTCTACAGGGGGTGAAGAGACCCAGTACTTC. Translation: CASSSTGGEETQYF. Filled out from reference TRBV7-3 and TRBJ2-5, the complete variable domain reads GAGVSQTPSNKVTEKGKYVELRCDPISGHTALYWYRQSLGQGPEFLIYFQGTGAADDSGLPNDRFFAVRPEGSVSTLKIQRTERGDSAVYLCASSSTGGEETQYFGPGTRLLVL.

This clone was seen just once. The CDR3, as DNA: TGTGCCAGTACCAGGGGCAGTGGCACTGAAGCTTTCTTT. Translation gives CASTRGSGTEAFF. This rearrangement joins TRBV27 to TRBJ1-1; perhaps TRBD1 as D (6 bases). The CDR3 contains 13 residues. In germline, CDR1 is MNHEY, CDR2 SMNVEV (reference sequence). Deletions cut 9 bases from V and 4 bases from J, with 15 bases between.

Comments on this clone: Other DNA sequences in the same sample also yield this CDR3. The genes are TRBV7-8 and TRBJ2-7, with a tentative D call TRBD2 (6 bases). This CDR3 has 14 residues. V was clipped by 2 bases and J by 3 bases, with 11 bases between them. CDR1 is SGHVS and CDR2 is FQNEAQ in the germline V gene. CDR3 sequence reads: CASSLRRGGYEQYF. The CDR3, as DNA: TGTGCCAGCAGCTTACGGCGGGGCGGCTACGAGCAGTACTTC.